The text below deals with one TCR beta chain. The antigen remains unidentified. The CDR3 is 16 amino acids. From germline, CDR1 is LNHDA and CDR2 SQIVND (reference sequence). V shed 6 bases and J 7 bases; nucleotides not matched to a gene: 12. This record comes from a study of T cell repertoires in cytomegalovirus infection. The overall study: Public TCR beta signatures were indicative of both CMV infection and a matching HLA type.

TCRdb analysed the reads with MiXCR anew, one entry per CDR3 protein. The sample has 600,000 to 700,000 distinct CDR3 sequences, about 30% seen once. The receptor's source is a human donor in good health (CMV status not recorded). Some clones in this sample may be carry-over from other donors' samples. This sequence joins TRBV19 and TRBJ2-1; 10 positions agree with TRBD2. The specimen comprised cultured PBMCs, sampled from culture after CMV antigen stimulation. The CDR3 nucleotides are TGTGCCAGTAGCCCAGGGCTAGCGGGAGTACGAAATGAGCAGTTCTTC. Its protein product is CASSPGLAGVRNEQFF.